The 29 T cell receptor beta chains reported below all come from one sample, sequenced in a study of STAT5B mutations in CD4+ large granular lymphocyte leukemia. Repertoires were generated with immunoSEQ multiplex PCR, while TCRdb's copy carries only in-frame clones and drops some. This table holds roughly 32,000 clones, approximately 79% found once. Sequencing used CD4+ T cells from blood buffy coats. All receptors derive from a human donor in good health.

This clone has only a few counts. This rearrangement joins TRBV5-6 to TRBJ1-5, with no clear D. CDR3 length equals 15 residues. Trimming took 3 bases from V and 0 from J, leaving 10 bases between them. Germline lookup yields CDR1 SGHDT and CDR2 YYEEEE. The CDR3, as DNA: TGTGCCAGCAGCTGGGGTGGGTATAGCAATCAGCCCCAGCATTTT. It translates to CASSWGGYSNQPQHF.

The chain carries TRBV11-2 and TRBJ2-1, with TRBD2 matching over 13 bases. V lost 5 bases and J lost 7; bases outside the gene matches: 5. CDR3 length: 15 residues. The germline CDR1 and CDR2 sequences are SGHAT and FQNNGV. Written as DNA, the CDR3 is TGTGCCAGCAGCGTGACTAGCGGGGGGTTTAATGAGCAGTTCTTC. It translates to CASSVTSGGFNEQFF. The complete variable domain, with remaining parts taken from reference TRBV11-2 and TRBJ2-1, reads EAGVAQSPRYKIIEKRQSVAFWCNPISGHATLYWYQQILGQGPKLLIQFQNNGVVDDSQLPKDRFSAERLKGVDSTLKIQPAKLEDSAVYLCASSVTSGGFNEQFFGPGTRLTVL.

The V gene is TRBV18, the J gene TRBJ2-5; D is perhaps TRBD2 (5 bases). V lost 4 bases, J lost 4 bases, and 10 bases lay in between. This CDR3 comprises 13 residues. CDR1 is KGHSH and CDR2 is LQKENI in the germline V gene. The CDR3 region is CASSLKGGETQYF. CDR3 DNA: TGTGCCAGCTCACTGAAAGGAGGAGAGACCCAGTACTTC.

This chain connects TRBV7-6 to TRBJ2-3; a possible D gene is TRBD2 (5 bases). The germline V and J ends were trimmed by 3 bases and 0 bases, with 10 bases remaining between them. The CDR3 contains 15 residues. In germline, CDR1 is SGHVS, CDR2 FNYEAQ. The CDR3 region is CASSFVGDSTDTQYF. CDR3 coding DNA: TGTGCCAGCAGCTTCGTGGGAGATAGCACAGATACGCAGTATTTT.

V and J are TRBV14 and TRBJ2-3; possible D gene TRBD1, 6 bases. Germline CDR1 reads SGHDN; CDR2 reads FVKESK. The CDR3 spans 14 residues. Trimming took off 1 base at V and 9 bases at J, with 14 bases between the two ends. CDR3 in amino acids: CASSQVQGFKTQYF. The CDR3 nucleotides are TGTGCCAGCAGCCAAGTCCAGGGGTTCAAGACGCAGTATTTT.

The V gene is TRBV6-5, the J gene TRBJ2-5; perhaps TRBD1 as D (6 bases). Trimming stripped 6 bases from V and 5 bases from J, with 10 bases between. Germline V CDR1 and CDR2: MNHEY, SVGAGI. This CDR3 comprises 12 residues. Here the CDR3 DNA reads TGTGCCAGCAGGGGGGCCAGCGAGACCCAGTACTTC. It codes for CASRGASETQYF.

This chain links TRBV7-2 with TRBJ2-5, with TRBD1 as a possible D gene (5 bases). Looked up from germline, CDR1 is SGHTA and CDR2 is FQGNSA. With 4 bases removed from V and 3 bases from J, the gap between germline ends came to 12 bases. The CDR3 extends over 14 amino acids. The CDR3 DNA reads as TGTGCCAGCAGCTCCGCAAAGGGGAAAGAGACCCAGTACTTC. Translation: CASSSAKGKETQYF.

The V and J genes are TRBV6-1 and TRBJ1-1; D is unclear. Trimming left V 4 bases short and J 1 base short, with 7 bases between. This CDR3 has 13 residues. CDR1 is MNHNS, CDR2 SASEGT, per germline. CDR3 sequence (DNA): TGTGCCAGCAGTGGGGCCTCGAACACTGAAGCTTTCTTT. It translates to CASSGASNTEAFF.

This rearrangement joins TRBV6-5 to TRBJ1-6; tentative D call: TRBD1 (6 bases). From germline, CDR1 is MNHEY and CDR2 SVGAGI. The CDR3 contains 15 residues. Trimming shortened V by 6 bases and J by 5 bases, and 14 bases separated the two germline ends. The CDR3 nucleotides are TGTGCCAGCAGGTTAGTGGCAGGGGATAATTCACCCCTCCACTTT. Translation: CASRLVAGDNSPLHF.

The chain uses TRBV6-6 and TRBJ2-2; D ambiguous. This CDR3 has 15 residues. Between the trimmed V and J ends, which lost 3 bases and 2 bases, there was a span of 10 bases. The germline V gene encodes CDR1 MNHNY and CDR2 SVGAGI (reference sequence). The CDR3 coding sequence is TGTGCCAGCAGTTATTTGGGCCCCAACACCGGGGAGCTGTTTTTT. This gives the protein CASSYLGPNTGELFF.

The chain couples TRBV5-1 to TRBJ2-3, with TRBD1 matching 7 bases. This CDR3 has 19 amino acids. J lost 2 bases, V lost 1 base, and 16 bases had no gene match. CDR1 is SGHRS, CDR2 YFSETQ, per germline. CDR3 sequence reads: CASSLHYSTGKLNTDTQYF. The CDR3 DNA sequence: TGCGCCAGCAGCTTGCACTATTCGACAGGGAAGTTGAACACAGATACGCAGTATTTT.

The chain joins TRBV6-1 to TRBJ1-5; no reliable D call. Germline assignment: CDR1 MNHNS and CDR2 SASEGT. This CDR3 has 11 amino acids. Trimming shortened V by 3 bases and J by 9 bases, and 6 bases separated the two germline ends. The chain's CDR3 is CASSDHGPQHF. CDR3 DNA sequence: TGTGCCAGCAGTGATCATGGGCCCCAGCATTTT.

This chain joins TRBV7-8 and TRBJ2-7; TRBD2 matches at 8 bases. The germline CDR1 and CDR2 sequences are SGHVS and FQNEAQ. Germline trimming cut 1 base from V and 3 bases from J; bases unmatched to any gene: 5. There are 15 residues in the CDR3. The CDR3 here is CASSLGLAGIYEQYF. In DNA, the CDR3 is TGTGCCAGCAGCTTAGGGCTAGCGGGTATCTACGAGCAGTACTTC.

The gene calls are TRBV29-1 and TRBJ1-2; D not resolved. The CDR3 has 12 amino acids. V was clipped by 5 bases and J by 1 base, with 8 bases between them. The germline CDR1 and CDR2 sequences are SQVTM and ANQGSEA. CDR3 sequence reads: CSVLGDNYGYTF. CDR3 bases: TGCAGCGTTCTAGGAGATAACTATGGCTACACCTTC.

The rearrangement joins TRBV6-1 to TRBJ2-5, with no clear D. Germline values: CDR1 MNHNS, CDR2 SASEGT. The V and J ends lost 7 bases and 1 base respectively, with 13 bases between them. CDR3 length: 14 amino acids. CDR3 nucleotide sequence: TGTGCCAGCATTGTCCGACCTGGCCAAGAGACCCAGTACTTC. Translated: CASIVRPGQETQYF.

The V call is TRBV6-1, the J call TRBJ1-1; 7 bases fit TRBD1. Germline-derived CDR1 and CDR2 are MNHNS and SASEGT. V gave up 4 bases and J gave up 0 bases; unmatched junction bases: 2. The CDR3 consists of 14 residues. CDR3 loop: CASSVDRLNTEAFF. CDR3 DNA: TGTGCCAGCAGTGTGGACAGGCTGAACACTGAAGCTTTCTTT.

This clone has a handful of counts. The V call is TRBV12-5, the J call TRBJ2-7; 7 bases are shared with TRBD1. Germline CDR1 reads LGHNT; CDR2 reads FRNRAP. CDR3 length equals 15 residues. V was pared by 6 bases and J by 0 bases, with 8 bases of the junction left unmatched. The CDR3 here is CASGQQGLASYEQYF. The CDR3, as DNA: TGTGCTAGTGGCCAACAGGGGTTAGCCTCCTACGAGCAGTACTTC.

J is TRBJ1-1 and V is TRBV5-6, with D maybe TRBD1 (5 bases). The CDR3 length is 13 residues. Germline V gene data show CDR1 as SGHDT and CDR2 as YYEEEE. V was pared by 5 bases and J by 6 bases, with 14 bases between. The CDR3: CASSLQGFAEAFF. CDR3 nucleotides: TGTGCCAGCAGTCTGCAGGGCTTCGCTGAAGCTTTCTTT.

The chain is built from TRBV6-1 and TRBJ2-5; D is perhaps TRBD1 or TRBD2 (5 bases each). The end of the DNA is better explained by TRBJ2-7, so the J call may be wrong. There are 14 residues in the CDR3. The germline V gene encodes CDR1 MNHNS and CDR2 SASEGT. CDR3: CASSEVGPSYEQYF. CDR3 nucleotide sequence: TGTGCCAGCAGTGAAGTGGGACCCTCCTACGAGCAGTACTTC.

The CDR3 loop is CAIRTSGSGRFGEQFF. The CDR3, as DNA: TGTGCCATCAGGACTAGCGGGAGCGGCCGGTTCGGTGAGCAGTTCTTC. The chain links TRBV10-3 to TRBJ2-1; 12 bases align to TRBD2. The length of the CDR3 is 16 residues. Germline values: CDR1 ENHRY, CDR2 SYGVKD. V shed 6 bases, J shed 9 bases, and the junction held 12 bases outside the gene matches.

This clone was counted between two and nine times. The chain combines TRBV2 with TRBJ2-5, with D unclear. Germline V gives CDR1 SNHLY, CDR2 FYNNEI. This CDR3 comprises 12 residues. Trimming stripped 7 bases from V and 1 base from J, with 7 bases between. The CDR3 DNA reads TGTGCCAGCACCTGGAGCCAAGAGACCCAGTACTTC. It is translated as CASTWSQETQYF.

The gene calls are TRBV25-1 and TRBJ1-1; no reliable D call. Germline loops: CDR1 MGHDK, CDR2 SYGVNS. V gave up 4 bases and J gave up 5 bases, with 14 bases separating them. This CDR3 region has 14 residues. CDR3 in DNA: TGTGCCAGCAGTGCGGAAAGCCGGGGAACTGAAGCTTTCTTT. It yields the protein CASSAESRGTEAFF.

The chain uses TRBV15 and TRBJ2-1, with 15 bases that match TRBD2. V trimming: 5 bases; J trimming: 6 bases; junction bases outside the gene matches: 8. Germline assignment: CDR1 LNHNV and CDR2 YYDKDF (reference sequence). The CDR3 extends over 17 amino acids. The CDR3 reads CATSPGLAGGPSNEQFF. In nucleotides, the CDR3 is TGTGCCACCAGCCCCGGACTAGCGGGAGGGCCGTCCAATGAGCAGTTCTTC.

The chain employs TRBV27 and TRBJ2-3; 7 bases map to TRBD1. V gave up 7 bases and J gave up 4 bases; unmatched junction bases: 5. The germline V gene has CDR1 MNHEY and CDR2 SMNVEV (reference sequence). CDR3 length: 13 residues. The CDR3 reads CASTITGADTQYF. The CDR3 DNA sequence: TGTGCCAGCACCATTACAGGGGCAGATACGCAGTATTTT.

This clone came up a few times. The V call is TRBV7-9, the J call TRBJ1-4; D gene ambiguous. Trimming took 8 bases from V and 7 from J, leaving 8 bases between them. The CDR3 spans 11 residues. Germline assignment: CDR1 SEHNR and CDR2 FQNEAQ (reference sequence). CDR3 DNA: TGTGCCAGCCGGGTTCGTGAAAAACTGTTTTTT. Amino acid sequence: CASRVREKLFF.

The chain couples TRBV30 to TRBJ1-2, with D unclear. V shed 0 bases and J shed 2 bases, with 7 bases lying between them. The CDR3 covers 13 residues. CDR1 and CDR2 from the germline V gene are GTSNPN and SVGIG (reference sequence). In nucleotides, the CDR3 is TGTGCCTGGAGTGTAACCGGGAACTATGGCTACACCTTC. Residues: CAWSVTGNYGYTF.

The J gene is TRBJ2-7, the V gene TRBV11-2; TRBD1 aligns across 7 bases. The CDR3 is made up of 14 amino acids. V lost 0 bases to trimming and J lost 3 bases; unmatched junction nucleotides: 2. Germline lookup yields CDR1 SGHAT and CDR2 FQNNGV. The CDR3 DNA sequence: TGTGCCAGCAGCTTAGACGACAGGGTCTACGAGCAGTACTTC. Its protein product is CASSLDDRVYEQYF.

The chain employs TRBV7-9 and TRBJ1-1; maybe TRBD1 (6 bases). Trimming removed 4 bases at V and 8 bases at J, with 11 bases between. The V gene's germline CDR1 is SEHNR and CDR2 FQNEAQ (reference sequence). This CDR3 is built from 12 residues. DNA of the CDR3: TGTGCCAGCAGCTCGGGAGACAGGGAAGCTTTCTTT. Its protein product is CASSSGDREAFF.

The V gene is TRBV10-3, the J gene TRBJ1-4; no clear D gene. V was pared by 8 bases and J by 7 bases, with 14 bases between. Germline V gives CDR1 ENHRY, CDR2 SYGVKD. There are 13 residues in the CDR3. As DNA, the CDR3 is TGTGCCATCGGTCAGCTTATGGGTGAAAAACTGTTTTTT. It codes for CAIGQLMGEKLFF.